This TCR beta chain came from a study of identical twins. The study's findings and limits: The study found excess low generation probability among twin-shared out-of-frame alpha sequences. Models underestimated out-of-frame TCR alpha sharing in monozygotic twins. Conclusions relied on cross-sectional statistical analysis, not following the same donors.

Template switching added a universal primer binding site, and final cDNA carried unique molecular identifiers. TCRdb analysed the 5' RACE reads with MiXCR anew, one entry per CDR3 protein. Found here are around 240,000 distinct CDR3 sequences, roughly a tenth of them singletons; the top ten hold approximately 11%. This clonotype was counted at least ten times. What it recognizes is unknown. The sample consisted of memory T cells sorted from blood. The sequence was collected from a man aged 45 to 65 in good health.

In DNA form, the CDR3 reads TGTGCCAGCAGTCATTCCGGGACTAGGGGAGCCGGGGAGCTGTTTTTT. Translating it yields CASSHSGTRGAGELFF. The chain couples TRBV6-1 to TRBJ2-2; the match to TRBD2 covers 8 bases. CDR1 and CDR2 from the germline V gene are MNHNS and SASEGT. J was trimmed by 6 bases and V by 5 bases; bases with no gene match: 11. This CDR3 comprises 16 residues.